This passage covers 9 T cell receptor beta chains from one sample sequenced in a study of blood T cell repertoires in COVID-19. Data came from immunoSEQ multiplex PCR; TCRdb stores just in-frame clones and leaves some out. The repertoire holds more than 300,000 clones, over 85% seen once, with just under 9.5% in the top ten. Sequencing was performed on PBMCs or T cells enriched from blood (not recorded which). The receptors were sampled from a woman in her 30s who had recovered from COVID-19.

The V gene is TRBV5-6, the J gene TRBJ1-6; D unclear. V dropped 0 bases and J dropped 9 bases, with 16 bases sitting between them. The CDR3 is 16 amino acids. Germline CDR1 is SGHDT and CDR2 is YYEEEE. The CDR3 spells CASSLAGRPRGSPLHF. The DNA of the CDR3 is TGTGCCAGCAGCTTGGCCGGTCGCCCCCGCGGTTCACCCCTCCACTTT.

The gene calls are TRBV7-9 and TRBJ1-5, with unresolved D. The germline V and J ends were trimmed by 3 bases and 5 bases, with 8 bases remaining between them. CDR1 is SEHNR, CDR2 FQNEAQ, per germline (reference sequence). This CDR3 contains 13 residues. The CDR3 reads CASSLVGDQPQHF. The CDR3 bases are TGTGCCAGCAGCTTGGTCGGTGATCAGCCCCAGCATTTT.

The V gene is TRBV9, the J gene TRBJ1-4, with D possibly being TRBD1 (5 bases). V was pared by 5 bases and J by 0 bases, with 11 bases between. The CDR3 length is 15 residues. Looked up from germline, CDR1 is SGDLS and CDR2 is YYNGEE. The CDR3 region has the DNA TGTGCCAGCAGGGCGGGGGAATCAACTAATGAAAAACTGTTTTTT. Amino acid sequence: CASRAGESTNEKLFF.

The rearrangement joins TRBV7-3 to TRBJ2-2; a possible D gene is TRBD1 (5 bases). The germline V gene encodes CDR1 SGHTA and CDR2 FQGTGA. The germline V and J ends were trimmed by 4 bases and 2 bases, with 8 bases remaining between them. CDR3 length: 14 residues. The CDR3 loop is CASSWGLNTGELFF. The CDR3, as DNA: TGTGCCAGCAGCTGGGGCCTAAACACCGGGGAGCTGTTTTTT.

This clone was counted a single time. This chain connects TRBV6-5 to TRBJ1-6; 7 bases align to TRBD1. The CDR3 runs 14 residues. V dropped 5 bases and J dropped 7; count of bases not matched to a gene: 5. Germline lookup yields CDR1 MNHEY and CDR2 SVGAGI. The CDR3, as DNA: TGTGCCAGCAGTAGACAGGGAATAAATTCACCCCTCCACTTT. Protein: CASSRQGINSPLHF.

The chain joins TRBV10-3 to TRBJ2-7, with a possible D match to TRBD1 (6 bases). The V end was cut by 0 bases, the J end by 5 bases, with 11 bases between. The CDR3 sequence is 14 residues long. Germline V gives CDR1 ENHRY, CDR2 SYGVKD. The CDR3 loop reads CAISESEGDHEQYF. CDR3 nucleotides: TGTGCCATCAGTGAGTCTGAGGGGGACCACGAGCAGTACTTC.

J is TRBJ1-1 and V is TRBV28, with a weak D call TRBD1 (6 bases). V lost 3 bases to trimming and J lost 4 bases, with 12 bases between them. The CDR3 runs 14 residues. Germline CDR1 and CDR2: MDHEN and SYDVKM. CDR3 DNA: TGTGCCAGCAGTTTCCGTGGGGGCAGCACTGAAGCTTTCTTT. Its translation: CASSFRGGSTEAFF. Together with reference TRBV28 and TRBJ1-1, the CDR3 gives the full variable domain: DVKVTQSSRYLVKRTGEKVFLECVQDMDHENMFWYRQDPGLGLRLIYFSYDVKMKEKGDIPEGYSVSREKKERFSLILESASTNQTSMYLCASSFRGGSTEAFFGQGTRLTVV.

V usage is TRBV7-9 and J usage is TRBJ1-3; possible D gene TRBD1, 6 bases. The CDR3 covers 16 residues. V was shortened by 5 bases and J by 4 bases, with 18 bases between the two germline ends. Germline V gene lookup returns CDR1 SEHNR and CDR2 FQNEAQ (reference sequence). CDR3 loop: CASSPSPDRIGNTIYF. CDR3 DNA sequence: TGTGCCAGCAGCCCCAGCCCCGACAGGATCGGAAACACCATATATTTT.

The chain recombines TRBV21-1 with TRBJ1-4. TRBV21-1 is shown as a pseudogene. The CDR3 is 13 residues long. The CDR3 protein is CARLTLENEKLFF. CDR3 sequence (DNA): TGTGCCAGACTAACCTTGGAGAATGAAAAACTGTTTTTT.